This TCR beta chain was captured by sequencing in a study of CD8+ T cells in alopecia areata. Extracted RNA was reverse transcribed, and the resulting cDNA served as sequencing template. Some clones are missing from TCRdb's copy, which holds only in-frame ones; the method was immunoSEQ multiplex PCR. Among some 150,000 clones, around three fifths were seen once, and the ten largest hold about 6.8%. The sequences come from CD4+ T cells sorted from blood, collected at week 0. The receptor comes from a human donor with alopecia areata.

The CDR3 here is CSVGWTVYNEQFF. The CDR3 DNA sequence: TGCAGCGTTGGTTGGACAGTCTACAATGAGCAGTTCTTC. The chain recombines TRBV29-1 with TRBJ2-1; D might be TRBD1 (6 bases). The CDR3 loop spans 13 amino acids. V lost 4 bases and J lost 3, with 10 bases in between. The germline V gene has CDR1 SQVTM and CDR2 ANQGSEA.